Below, 6 T cell receptor beta chains from the same sample are listed, as sequenced in a study of OX40 agonist ivuxolimab in advanced cancers. The repertoire was sequenced with immunoSEQ multiplex PCR; TCRdb's copy has only in-frame clones and lacks some. The table lists 55,000 to 70,000 clones, around nine tenths of them singletons. Sequenced material: CD4+ or CD8+ T cells sorted from blood, taken in a trial of the OX40 agonist ivuxolimab. These receptors came from an adult with an advanced solid tumor such as melanoma, head and neck, liver or kidney cancer.

This rearrangement joins TRBV7-9 to TRBJ1-6; 7 positions match TRBD1. CDR3 length: 14 residues. CDR1 and CDR2 from the germline V gene are SEHNR and FQNEAQ (reference sequence). The V segment lost 2 bases and the J segment 11 bases; nucleotides outside the gene matches: 6. CDR3 in DNA: TGTGCCAGCAGCTTACCACCGGGACAGACACCCCTCCACTTT. Protein sequence: CASSLPPGQTPLHF.

The chain employs TRBV10-3 and TRBJ2-2; D is uncertain. Trimming shortened V by 3 bases and J by 6 bases, and 5 bases separated the two germline ends. Germline assignment: CDR1 ENHRY and CDR2 SYGVKD. The length of the CDR3 is 12 residues. CDR3 nucleotide sequence: TGTGCCATCAGTGAATCGTCCGGGGAGCTGTTTTTT. This sequence encodes CAISESSGELFF.

The chain uses TRBV6-5 and TRBJ1-6, with D possibly matching TRBD1 (5 bases). The CDR3 loop spans 16 amino acids. V lost 0 bases and J 10 bases, leaving 16 bases between the germline ends. Germline V gene sequence: CDR1 MNHEY, CDR2 SVGAGI. As DNA, the CDR3 is TGTGCCAGCAGTTACTCTCAGGGTTCGGTAGGATCACCCCTCCACTTT. Encoded protein: CASSYSQGSVGSPLHF.

This clone is a singleton in its sample. The chain is built from TRBV28 and TRBJ1-1, with D perhaps TRBD1 (5 bases). V gave up 7 bases and J gave up 7 bases, with 10 bases separating them. Germline values: CDR1 MDHEN, CDR2 SYDVKM. The CDR3 is 11 amino acids. For the CDR3, the DNA is TGTGCCAGCAAGGGGATGGTTGAAGCTTTCTTT. Protein product: CASKGMVEAFF.

V and J are TRBV4-3 and TRBJ1-1, with 8 bases aligning to TRBD1. Germline CDR1 and CDR2: LGHNA and YSLEER. This CDR3 region has 14 residues. V was pared by 4 bases and J by 8 bases, with 9 bases of the junction left unmatched. Here the CDR3 reads CASSPFRTGPEAFF. Written as DNA, the CDR3 is TGCGCCAGCAGCCCCTTCCGGACAGGGCCCGAAGCTTTCTTT.

The chain employs TRBV28 and TRBJ2-1; 14 bases fit TRBD2. The germline CDR1 and CDR2 sequences are MDHEN and SYDVKM. V trimming: 6 bases; J trimming: 7 bases; junction bases outside the gene matches: 8. CDR3 length: 16 residues. The CDR3 DNA sequence: TGTGCCAGCAGGCCCGGGACTAGCGGGAGTTGGAATGAGCAGTTCTTC. It encodes CASRPGTSGSWNEQFF.